One and the same sample provided the 14 T cell receptor beta chains below, sequenced in a study of T cell repertoires in cytomegalovirus infection. Each CDR3 protein is one row after TCRdb ran MiXCR on the reads. This table has fewer than 900,000 distinct CDR3 sequences, almost 30% appearing once. What these receptors recognize is not known. Sequencing was performed on cultured CD8+ T cells from PBMCs, taken from culture after CMV antigen stimulation. The receptor set was obtained from a human donor in good health (CMV status not recorded). Some clones in this sample may be carry-over from other donors' samples.

V gene TRBV2 combines with J gene TRBJ2-7, with D maybe TRBD2 (5 bases). The CDR3 runs to 12 residues. V lost 3 bases and J 2 bases, leaving 5 bases between the germline ends. Germline V CDR1 and CDR2: SNHLY, FYNNEI. The CDR3 protein is CASSDGTYEQYV. The DNA for the CDR3 is TGTGCCAGCAGTGACGGGACCTACGAGCAGTACGTC.

The chain combines TRBV20-1 with TRBJ1-1; D is perhaps TRBD1 (6 bases). Germline V lookup: CDR1 DFQATT, CDR2 SNEGSKA (reference sequence). The V gene lost 1 base and the J gene lost 1 base, with 10 bases spanning the gap. CDR3 length: 14 amino acids. The CDR3: CSARVVTGNTEAFF. In nucleotides, the CDR3 is TGCAGTGCTAGAGTTGTGACAGGGAACACTGAAGCTTTCTTT.

The V gene is TRBV3-1, the J gene TRBJ2-3, with 7 bases aligning to TRBD1. CDR3 length: 16 residues. Germline lookup yields CDR1 LGHDT and CDR2 YNNKEL (reference sequence). J gave up 0 bases and V 4 bases, and 7 bases lay outside the gene matches. For the CDR3, the DNA is TGTGCCAGCAGCCCGGGACAGAAGACTAGCACAGATACGCAGTATTTT. Translation gives CASSPGQKTSTDTQYF.

In the case of this clonotype: This could be a read error, since a much larger clone is one nucleotide away. CDR3 region: CASSKELAGGPVGELFF. The CDR3 nucleotides read TGTGCCAGCAGCAAGGAACTAGCGGGGGGGCCGGTCGGGGAGCTGTTTTTT. The chain employs TRBV7-2 and TRBJ2-2; TRBD2 matches at 13 bases. Looked up from germline, CDR1 is SGHTA and CDR2 is FQGNSA. J gave up 7 bases and V 5 bases, and 10 bases lay outside the gene matches. The CDR3 length is 17 residues.

This clonotype came up a few times. The chain carries TRBV7-3 and TRBJ2-1, with a tentative D call TRBD2 (5 bases). Per the germline V gene, CDR1 is SGHTA and CDR2 is FQGTGA. Trimming cost V 2 bases and J 9 bases, with 8 bases left between them. The CDR3 contains 12 residues. In DNA, the CDR3 is TGTGCCAGCAGCTTAGATGCGGGTGAGCAGTTCTTC. Its translation is CASSLDAGEQFF.

The chain couples TRBV15 to TRBJ1-2; D might be TRBD1 (5 bases). Germline V gene sequence: CDR1 LNHNV, CDR2 YYDKDF (reference sequence). V was clipped by 0 bases and J by 4 bases, with 9 bases between them. The CDR3 contains 14 residues. The CDR3 reads CATSREGDGYGYTF. In DNA form, the CDR3 reads TGTGCCACCAGCAGAGAAGGGGACGGCTATGGCTACACCTTC.

This clonotype appeared a few times. The chain recombines TRBV19 with TRBJ1-4; D uncertain. V was clipped by 5 bases and J by 7 bases, with 17 bases between them. Germline V lookup: CDR1 LNHDA, CDR2 SQIVND (reference sequence). This CDR3 has 15 residues. The CDR3 loop is CASSETAVMSEKLFF. CDR3 nucleotides: TGTGCCAGTAGTGAAACAGCCGTGATGAGTGAAAAACTGTTTTTT.

CDR3 DNA: TGTGCCATCAGTGAGAAAGTCAAAGGGACTTACCAAGAGACCCAGTACTTC. Translated, it gives CAISEKVKGTYQETQYF. The V and J genes are TRBV10-3 and TRBJ2-5; D is perhaps TRBD2 (6 bases). V shed 2 bases and J shed 0 bases, with 16 bases lying between them. There are 17 residues in the CDR3. CDR1 is ENHRY, CDR2 SYGVKD, per germline.

V and J are TRBV9 and TRBJ2-3, with no clear D. The CDR3 loop spans 15 amino acids. V shed 0 bases and J shed 2 bases, with 10 bases lying between them. Germline assignment: CDR1 SGDLS and CDR2 YYNGEE. The CDR3 reads CASSVVRLDTDTQYF. The CDR3 nucleotides are TGTGCCAGCAGCGTAGTCAGATTAGACACAGATACGCAGTATTTT.

The rearrangement joins TRBV29-1 to TRBJ1-2; D gene unclear. The CDR3 has 14 amino acids. Germline-derived CDR1 and CDR2 are SQVTM and ANQGSEA. Trimming cost V 2 bases and J 5 bases, with 15 bases left between them. The CDR3 region has the DNA TGCAGCGTTGAACGCCGAGGCGCTTCGTATGGCTACACCTTC. Translated: CSVERRGASYGYTF.

A few counts support this clonotype. The chain links TRBV7-9 to TRBJ2-7, with D possibly called TRBD1 or TRBD2 (5 bases each). The V and J ends lost 5 bases and 0 bases respectively, with 11 bases between them. CDR3 size: 14 residues. CDR1 is SEHNR, CDR2 FQNEAQ, per germline (reference sequence). CDR3 coding DNA: TGTGCCAGCAGCATAACGGGGCCCTCCTACGAGCAGTACGTC. Translation gives CASSITGPSYEQYV.

This chain links TRBV12-5 with TRBJ1-1, with D hard to call. Germline values: CDR1 LGHNT, CDR2 FRNRAP. The CDR3 runs 12 residues. V was cut by 2 bases and J by 6 bases, with 7 bases left in between. CDR3 in DNA: TGTGCTAGTGGTTTGCCTGGGGCTGAAGCTTTCTTT. Translation: CASGLPGAEAFF.

CDR3 amino acids: CAISGLDITGANVLTF. CDR3 coding DNA: TGTGCCATCAGTGGTTTAGATATAACTGGGGCCAACGTCCTGACTTTC. J is TRBJ2-6 and V is TRBV10-3; D uncertain. The CDR3 consists of 16 residues. Trimming cost V 4 bases and J 2 bases, with 12 bases left between them. Germline V gene sequence: CDR1 ENHRY, CDR2 SYGVKD.

The chain combines TRBV11-3 with TRBJ2-1; D is uncertain. This CDR3 region has 13 residues. V was pared by 1 base and J by 9 bases, with 10 bases between. Germline assignment: CDR1 SGHNT and CDR2 YENEEA. CDR3 DNA: TGTGCCAGCAGCTTAGCCCAAACGTCTGAGCAGTTCTTC. It yields the protein CASSLAQTSEQFF. The entire variable domain, with the rest obtained from reference TRBV11-3 and TRBJ2-1, is as follows: EAGVVQSPRYKIIEKKQPVAFWCNPISGHNTLYWYLQNLGQGPELLIRYENEEAVDDSQLPKDRFSAERLKGVDSTLKIQPAELGDSAVYLCASSLAQTSEQFFGPGTRLTVL.